This TCR beta chain was obtained from a study of graft-versus-host responses after intestinal transplantation. The CDR3 extends over 14 amino acids. The junction had 3 bases not matched to a gene; V was cut back by 0 bases and J by 3 bases. The V gene's germline CDR1 is SGHNT and CDR2 YYREEE (reference sequence). Details on this clone: Its antigen remains unknown.

TCRdb's table, derived via immunoSEQ multiplex PCR, lists solely in-frame clones and lacks some. In the table there are tens of thousands of clones, 88% of which are singletons. Study-wide findings and caveats: Early after transplant, HvG clones declined as circulating GvH clones peaked. Recipient marrow contained GvH clones, some of which appeared first in ileum or blood.

The TCR was taken from a human donor who was the organ donor for an intestinal transplant. The V call is TRBV5-4, the J call TRBJ2-7, with 7 bases aligning to TRBD2. The sequenced sample was unstimulated CD4+ T cells sorted from spleen or lymph node cells, obtained before transplant. The CDR3 nucleotides read TGTGCCAGCAGCTTGGGGGGAGGGATCTACGAGCAGTACTTC. It translates to CASSLGGGIYEQYF.